The next 24 T cell receptor beta chains were all read from a single sample in a study of spatial heterogeneity in lung cancer. The time point is: sample taken at primary tumor resection. Unsorted whole RNA from tumor, nontumor lung or frozen PBMC underwent sequencing. Using its own MiXCR run on the 5' RACE reads, TCRdb lists one record per CDR3 protein. Altogether a few thousand distinct CDR3 sequences are present, less than 8.5% being singletons, with the ten largest covering less than 50%. The sample was normal lung tissue next to the tumor, taken at surgery. These TCRs come from a male donor with early-stage non-small cell lung cancer.

As for this clonotype: Because this beta chain is a stray read in a library intended to capture alpha chains, its abundance should not be given much weight. The chain combines TRBV20-1 with TRBJ2-2; D possibly corresponds to TRBD2 (7 bases). With 0 bases removed from V and 3 bases from J, the gap between germline ends came to 14 bases. This CDR3 spans 16 amino acids. Germline V gene sequence: CDR1 DFQATT, CDR2 SNEGSKA (reference sequence). CDR3 sequence: CSARDEGDYHTGELFF. The CDR3 DNA is TGCAGTGCTAGAGATGAGGGGGACTACCACACCGGGGAGCTGTTTTTT.

This clonotype is termed medium-sized. For a library built for alpha chains, this beta chain is a stray read; little rests on its size. This chain uses TRBV5-5 with TRBJ2-7, with D possibly TRBD1 on 6 matching bases. Germline values: CDR1 SGHKS, CDR2 YYEKEE (reference sequence). The CDR3 spans 15 residues. Trimming pared 0 bases from V and 4 bases from J, leaving 14 bases between. The CDR3 region has the DNA TGTGCCAGCAGCTTGGCCCCAGGGGTGCAGTACGAGCAGTACTTC. Protein: CASSLAPGVQYEQYF. Combining the CDR3 with reference TRBV5-5 and TRBJ2-7 gives the whole variable domain DAGVTQSPTHLIKTRGQQVTLRCSPISGHKSVSWYQQVLGQGPQFIFQYYEKEERGRGNFPDRFSARQFPNYSSELNVNALLLGDSALYLCASSLAPGVQYEQYFGPGTRLTVT.

In regard to this clonotype: Found in a library prepared for alpha chains, this beta chain is an off-target read, and its abundance has little meaning. The chain links TRBV11-3 to TRBJ2-3, with D possibly matching TRBD2 (6 bases). The CDR3 totals 15 residues. Trimming stripped 2 bases from V and 2 bases from J, with 11 bases between. The germline gives CDR1 SGHNT, CDR2 YENEEA. CDR3 region: CASSLFSGPTDTQYF. The CDR3 DNA is TGTGCCAGCAGCTTATTTAGCGGCCCCACAGATACGCAGTATTTT.

Sample share makes this clonotype medium-sized. For a library built for alpha chains, this beta chain is a stray read; little rests on its size. V usage is TRBV5-1 and J usage is TRBJ1-1, with no clear D. V lost 2 bases to trimming and J lost 3 bases, with 11 bases between them. The CDR3 is 14 amino acids. Germline values: CDR1 SGHRS, CDR2 YFSETQ. CDR3 loop: CASSFDGRDTEAFF. For the CDR3, the DNA is TGCGCCAGCAGCTTTGACGGACGGGACACTGAAGCTTTCTTT.

By its share, this clonotype is medium-sized. Since it is a stray read in a library aimed at alpha chains, this beta chain has a size that is not meaningful. The chain employs TRBV5-1 and TRBJ2-7; D gene unclear. Germline CDR1 is SGHRS and CDR2 is YFSETQ. The CDR3 is made up of 14 amino acids. V was clipped by 1 base and J by 1 base, with 9 bases between them. The DNA for the CDR3 is TGCGCCAGCAGCTTGCAGGCCAGTTCCTACGAGCAGTACTTC. Translated: CASSLQASSYEQYF.

In its sample, this clonotype is medium-sized (0.01 to 0.1%). Found in a library prepared for alpha chains, this beta chain is an off-target read, and its abundance has little meaning. The chain couples TRBV7-2 to TRBJ2-1; 9 bases are shared with TRBD2. J gave up 8 bases and V 5 bases, and 10 bases lay outside the gene matches. CDR3 length: 15 amino acids. Germline CDR1 reads SGHTA; CDR2 reads FQGNSA. In nucleotides, the CDR3 is TGTGCCAGCAGCCCCGGGACTAGCCGTTCTTATGAGCAGTTCTTC. It is translated as CASSPGTSRSYEQFF.

At least ten counts were recorded for this clonotype. The library was designed around alpha chains, so this beta chain is a stray read whose abundance carries little weight. The chain combines TRBV10-3 with TRBJ1-1; no firm D call. V dropped 3 bases and J dropped 1 base, with 9 bases sitting between them. This CDR3 has 14 residues. Germline V gene lookup returns CDR1 ENHRY and CDR2 SYGVKD. The CDR3 reads CAISDSTANTEAFF. The CDR3 DNA follows: TGTGCCATCAGTGACTCTACGGCGAACACTGAAGCTTTCTTT.

This clonotype is categorized as medium-sized (0.01 to 0.1%). For a library built for alpha chains, this beta chain is a stray read; little rests on its size. The rearrangement links TRBV24-1 to TRBJ2-5; possible D gene TRBD1, 5 bases. The V end lost 7 bases, the J end lost 4 bases, and 15 bases lay between the germline ends. The CDR3 loop spans 14 amino acids. The germline gives CDR1 KGHDR, CDR2 SFDVKD. CDR3 loop: CATRGPGARETQYF. Here the CDR3 DNA reads TGTGCCACCAGGGGTCCTGGGGCTAGAGAGACCCAGTACTTC.

This clonotype appeared many times. Since it is a stray read in a library aimed at alpha chains, this beta chain has a size that is not meaningful. The chain employs TRBV18 and TRBJ2-5; D not certain. V shed 2 bases and J shed 3 bases, with 4 bases lying between them. The CDR3 length is 12 residues. In germline, CDR1 is KGHSH, CDR2 LQKENI. As DNA, the CDR3 is TGTGCCAGCTCACCAGCCGAAGAGACCCAGTACTTC. It encodes CASSPAEETQYF.

This clonotype was seen many times. As an off-target read in a library built for alpha chains, this beta chain has a frequency of little significance. The chain has TRBV2 and TRBJ2-1; D remains unclear. This CDR3 is 13 amino acids long. The germline V and J ends were trimmed by 3 bases and 10 bases, with 13 bases remaining between them. Germline V gene data show CDR1 as SNHLY and CDR2 as FYNNEI. The CDR3 loop is CASSDSQPGEQFF. CDR3 DNA: TGTGCCAGCAGTGATTCTCAACCCGGGGAGCAGTTCTTC. Using reference TRBV2 and TRBJ2-1 for the parts outside the CDR3, the full variable domain is EPEVTQTPSHQVTQMGQEVILRCVPISNHLYFYWYRQILGQKVEFLVSFYNNEISEKSEIFDDQFSVERPDGSNFTLKIRSTKLEDSAMYFCASSDSQPGEQFFGPGTRLTVL.

This clonotype showed up many times. This beta chain is a stray read from a library made for alpha chains; its abundance is not meaningful. The V call is TRBV7-2, the J call TRBJ2-7; D may be TRBD2 (6 bases). The germline V and J ends were trimmed by 5 bases and 3 bases, with 11 bases remaining between them. Germline loops: CDR1 SGHTA, CDR2 FQGNSA. CDR3 length equals 13 residues. The CDR3 spells CASSPGTYYEQYF. The CDR3, as DNA: TGTGCCAGCAGCCCTGGGACTTACTACGAGCAGTACTTC.

In this sample, this clonotype is medium-sized (0.01 to 0.1%). Within a library made for alpha chains, this beta chain is off target, and its count is uninformative. V and J are TRBV28 and TRBJ1-6; tentatively, D is TRBD1 (5 bases). Per germline, CDR1 MDHEN and CDR2 SYDVKM. The CDR3 has 16 residues. V was clipped by 8 bases and J by 2 bases, with 16 bases between them. CDR3 region: CASRRGGLAYNSPLHF. Written as DNA, the CDR3 is TGTGCCAGCCGAAGGGGAGGATTGGCCTATAATTCACCCCTCCACTTT. Based on the CDR3 plus reference TRBV28 and TRBJ1-6, the full variable domain is DVKVTQSSRYLVKRTGEKVFLECVQDMDHENMFWYRQDPGLGLRLIYFSYDVKMKEKGDIPEGYSVSREKKERFSLILESASTNQTSMYLCASRRGGLAYNSPLHFGNGTRLTVT.

Sample share makes this clonotype medium-sized. Since the library was made to target alpha chains, this beta chain is a stray read and its abundance is not meaningful. The V and J genes are TRBV28 and TRBJ1-6; D uncertain. Trimming stripped 2 bases from V and 6 bases from J, with 8 bases between. CDR3 length: 14 amino acids. The germline gives CDR1 MDHEN, CDR2 SYDVKM. The CDR3 DNA sequence: TGTGCCAGCAGTTTACGGCCGATTAATTCACCCCTCCACTTT. Amino acids: CASSLRPINSPLHF.

This clonotype was seen a single time. Because the library targeted alpha chains, this beta chain is an off-target read whose size means little. The V call is TRBV10-3, the J call TRBJ2-2; the D gene is possibly TRBD2 (6 bases). V was shortened by 8 bases and J by 3 bases, with 16 bases between the two germline ends. The CDR3 runs to 15 residues. Germline lookup yields CDR1 ENHRY and CDR2 SYGVKD. This chain's CDR3 is CAIGGGRADTGELFF. For the CDR3, the DNA is TGTGCCATCGGAGGAGGGCGGGCGGACACCGGGGAGCTGTTTTTT.

By proportion, this clonotype is medium-sized (0.01 to 0.1%). A library prepared for alpha chains yielded this beta chain as an off-target read; its size is of little meaning. The chain links TRBV6-5 to TRBJ1-4; D is unresolved. CDR1 is MNHEY, CDR2 SVGAGI, per germline. This CDR3 has 14 residues. V gave up 2 bases and J gave up 0 bases, with 4 bases separating them. The CDR3 spells CASSYGTTNEKLFF. As DNA, the CDR3 is TGTGCCAGCAGTTACGGGACAACTAATGAAAAACTGTTTTTT.

This clonotype occurred many times. In a library made to pick up alpha chains, this beta chain is a stray read with a size that means little. V usage is TRBV7-6 and J usage is TRBJ2-3; perhaps TRBD2 as D (6 bases). V was trimmed by 3 bases and J by 1 base, leaving 23 bases between them. CDR1 is SGHVS and CDR2 is FNYEAQ in the germline V gene. This CDR3 is built from 19 residues. This CDR3 is CASSLSIGTFYWGTDTQYF. The CDR3 DNA reads as TGTGCCAGCAGCTTGTCCATTGGGACTTTCTATTGGGGCACAGATACGCAGTATTTT.

With regard to this clonotype: This beta chain is a stray sequence in a library constructed for alpha chains; its clone size is not meaningful. The chain carries TRBV18 and TRBJ1-1, with D tentatively TRBD1 (6 bases). Trimming took 3 bases from V and 3 from J, leaving 17 bases between them. From germline, CDR1 is KGHSH and CDR2 LQKENI. The CDR3 is 16 residues long. CDR3 bases: TGTGCCAGCTCACCGAACGGGGGAAGGGGGGACACTGAAGCTTTCTTT. It codes for CASSPNGGRGDTEAFF.

This clonotype rates as medium-sized (0.01 to 0.1%). This beta chain represents an off-target read in a library built for alpha chains; its size is of limited meaning. The chain couples TRBV20-1 to TRBJ2-3; TRBD2 matches at 7 bases. In germline, CDR1 is DFQATT, CDR2 SNEGSKA (reference sequence). After removal of 8 bases from V and 1 base from J, the junction contained 6 bases not matched to a gene. This CDR3 is built from 13 residues. The CDR3 sequence: CSHLAAGTDTQYF. CDR3 sequence (DNA): TGCAGTCACCTAGCGGCTGGCACAGATACGCAGTATTTT.

With respect to this clonotype: With the library built for alpha chains, this beta chain is off target and its frequency is not meaningful. V gene TRBV20-1 combines with J gene TRBJ2-7, with TRBD2 as a possible D gene (5 bases). The CDR3 is made up of 13 amino acids. Deletions cut 5 bases from V and 7 bases from J, with 18 bases between. Germline V gene data show CDR1 as DFQATT and CDR2 as SNEGSKA (reference sequence). The CDR3 loop is CSAPEPPGGEQYF. The CDR3 nucleotides read TGCAGTGCTCCCGAGCCCCCTGGAGGAGAGCAGTACTTC.

The sample holds many counts of this clonotype. This beta chain is an off-target read within a library intended for alpha chains, so its frequency means little. This chain links TRBV20-1 with TRBJ2-1; possibly TRBD2 for D (5 bases). Germline values: CDR1 DFQATT, CDR2 SNEGSKA (reference sequence). The CDR3 consists of 14 residues. V shed 5 bases and J shed 5 bases, with 16 bases lying between them. The CDR3 region has the DNA TGCAGTGCTTCCCGCGGACTCCTTGACAATGAGCAGTTCTTC. Amino acid sequence: CSASRGLLDNEQFF.

This clonotype is medium-sized within its sample. This beta chain was picked up by a library intended for alpha chains and is off target, so its count carries little meaning. J is TRBJ1-4 and V is TRBV28; D is ambiguous. The germline V gene has CDR1 MDHEN and CDR2 SYDVKM. There are 14 residues in the CDR3. Trimming stripped 10 bases from V and 6 bases from J, with 18 bases between. The CDR3 is CANDNSGRDEKLFF. The CDR3 coding sequence is TGTGCCAACGATAACAGTGGACGCGATGAAAAACTGTTTTTT.

Points on this clonotype: Since the library was made to target alpha chains, this beta chain is a stray read and its abundance is not meaningful. The chain links TRBV5-1 to TRBJ2-4; no clear D. Germline lookup yields CDR1 SGHRS and CDR2 YFSETQ. Trimming shortened V by 4 bases and J by 3 bases, and 14 bases separated the two germline ends. The CDR3 runs to 15 residues. The DNA of the CDR3 is TGCGCCAGCAGCCCGACCGGACCGGACAAAAACATTCAGTACTTC. Its translation: CASSPTGPDKNIQYF. The full variable domain, rest sourced from reference TRBV5-1 and TRBJ2-4, is KAGVTQTPRYLIKTRGQQVTLSCSPISGHRSVSWYQQTPGQGLQFLFEYFSETQRNKGNFPGRFSGRQFSNSRSEMNVSTLELGDSALYLCASSPTGPDKNIQYFGAGTRLSVL.

Remarks on this clonotype: This beta chain lies outside the target of a library built for alpha chains; its clone size means little. The genes are TRBV29-1 and TRBJ2-2, with a possible D match to TRBD2 (6 bases). CDR3 length equals 12 residues. Deletions cut 7 bases from V and 10 bases from J, with 16 bases between. Germline V gene lookup returns CDR1 SQVTM and CDR2 ANQGSEA. CDR3 sequence reads: CSGGDWNEELFF. CDR3 nucleotide sequence: TGCAGCGGGGGGGACTGGAACGAGGAGCTGTTTTTT.

This clonotype is medium-sized by share. A library made for alpha chains picked up this beta chain off target, so its size means little. V usage is TRBV6-5 and J usage is TRBJ2-5; 9 nucleotides line up with TRBD2. Trimming removed 2 bases from V and 5 bases from J; junction bases left unmatched: 9. Germline-derived CDR1 and CDR2 are MNHEY and SVGAGI. This CDR3 spans 16 amino acids. The CDR3 here is CASSYGVAGAVETQYF. As DNA, the CDR3 is TGTGCCAGCAGTTACGGGGTAGCGGGAGCCGTGGAGACCCAGTACTTC.